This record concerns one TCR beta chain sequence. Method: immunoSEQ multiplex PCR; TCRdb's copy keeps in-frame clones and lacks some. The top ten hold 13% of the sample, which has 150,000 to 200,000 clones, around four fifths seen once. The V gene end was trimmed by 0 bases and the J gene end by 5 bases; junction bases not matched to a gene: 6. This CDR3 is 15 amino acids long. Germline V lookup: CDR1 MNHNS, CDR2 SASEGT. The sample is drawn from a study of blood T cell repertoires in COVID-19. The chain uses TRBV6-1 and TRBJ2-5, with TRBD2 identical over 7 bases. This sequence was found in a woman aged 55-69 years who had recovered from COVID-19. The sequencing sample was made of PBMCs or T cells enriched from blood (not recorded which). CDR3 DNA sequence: TGTGCCAGCAGTGAAGCGCGGGAGAGGATCGAGACCCAGTACTTC. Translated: CASSEARERIETQYF.